This section outlines one T cell receptor (beta chain) sequence together with its context. The entry originates in a study of blood T cell repertoires in COVID-19. Trimming left V 5 bases short and J 0 bases short, with 11 bases between. CDR3 size: 14 residues. Germline V gives CDR1 SGHNT, CDR2 YENEEA. Authors' methods: Nucleated cell number was recorded as an estimate derived from reference gene primer amplification. Assay: immunoSEQ multiplex PCR; the TCRdb copy retains only in-frame clones and omits some. V and J calls and clone size are copied from that table; D and trimming were computed from the DNA. This table holds over 60,000 clones, approximately 86% found once.

The V call is TRBV11-3, the J call TRBJ2-7, with D possibly TRBD1 on 6 matching bases. The sequenced material came from peripheral blood. The receptor comes from a man between 40 and 49 years old with acute or convalescent COVID-19. The DNA of the CDR3 is TGTGCCAGCAGCAAAGGGGGTACCTCCTACGAGCAGTACTTC. This translates into CASSKGGTSYEQYF.